This TCR beta chain was obtained from a study of OX40 agonist ivuxolimab in advanced cancers. Across the study: Patients receiving dose escalation had hepatocellular carcinoma, melanoma, renal cell or head and neck cancer. One patient with hepatocellular carcinoma and two with cutaneous melanoma, three in all, had partial responses.

CDR3 length: 16 amino acids. Germline assignment: CDR1 ENHRY and CDR2 SYGVKD. The table came from immunoSEQ multiplex PCR; TCRdb's copy has only in-frame clones and leaves some out. This table holds 30,000 to 35,000 clones, 92% found once. This chain connects TRBV10-3 to TRBJ2-5; TRBD2 matches at 11 bases. The J call may be in error: the DNA end matches TRBJ2-7 better. The sample was CD4+ or CD8+ T cells sorted from blood, taken in a trial of the OX40 agonist ivuxolimab. The TCR originated in an adult with an advanced solid tumor such as melanoma, head and neck, liver or kidney cancer. The CDR3 coding sequence is TGTGCCATCAGCTCCATACTAGCGGGAGACTCCTACGAGCAGTACTTC. Protein product: CAISSILAGDSYEQYF.